This entry lists 27 T cell receptor beta chains sequenced from one sample in a study of T cell clones after liver transplantation. The data were produced by immunoSEQ multiplex PCR, yet TCRdb's version contains in-frame clones alone and is incomplete. The sample lists 20,000 to 30,000 clones; around three quarters were seen once. Sequenced material: CD4+ T cells from blood, taken before liver transplant. Receptor source: a human donor who received a liver transplant.

This chain joins TRBV6-5 and TRBJ1-2, with TRBD1 as a possible D gene (6 bases). V shed 6 bases and J shed 8 bases, with 19 bases lying between them. From germline, CDR1 is MNHEY and CDR2 SVGAGI. The CDR3 extends over 14 amino acids. CDR3 nucleotides: TGTGCCAGCAGCGAGGGGGGTTGGGACAACGGCTACACCTTC. It encodes CASSEGGWDNGYTF.

This clone has more than one count but fewer than ten. The CDR3 region is CASRAGTTWFF. CDR3 nucleotides: TGTGCCAGTAGAGCCGGGACAACATGGTTCTTC. The chain combines TRBV19 with TRBJ2-1, with a tentative D call TRBD1 (6 bases). CDR1 LNHDA and CDR2 SQIVND come from the germline V gene (reference sequence). This CDR3 has 11 residues. Deletions cut 6 bases from V and 15 bases from J, with 15 bases between.

The V gene is TRBV5-1, the J gene TRBJ2-3; D could derive from TRBD1 or TRBD2 (5 bases each). V lost 5 bases, J lost 0 bases, and 16 bases lay in between. Germline V gene sequence: CDR1 SGHRS, CDR2 YFSETQ. CDR3 length equals 16 residues. The CDR3, as DNA: TGCGCCAGCAGGGCAAGGCCGGGGCACAGCACAGATACGCAGTATTTT. This codes for CASRARPGHSTDTQYF. Using reference TRBV5-1 and TRBJ2-3 for the parts outside the CDR3, the full variable domain is KAGVTQTPRYLIKTRGQQVTLSCSPISGHRSVSWYQQTPGQGLQFLFEYFSETQRNKGNFPGRFSGRQFSNSRSEMNVSTLELGDSALYLCASRARPGHSTDTQYFGPGTRLTVL.

The genes are TRBV6-1 and TRBJ1-1; 7 nucleotides match TRBD1. The CDR3 totals 15 residues. The V segment lost 5 bases and the J segment 2 bases; nucleotides outside the gene matches: 8. The V gene's germline CDR1 is MNHNS and CDR2 SASEGT. CDR3 amino acids: CASSSQGRSNTEAFF. In DNA form, the CDR3 reads TGTGCCAGCAGTTCACAGGGGCGCTCTAACACTGAAGCTTTCTTT.

The chain combines TRBV19 with TRBJ1-1; TRBD1 is a possible D gene (5 bases). Trimming stripped 10 bases from V and 1 base from J, with 22 bases between. The CDR3 length is 16 residues. Germline CDR1 and CDR2: LNHDA and SQIVND (reference sequence). This chain's CDR3 is CATTQRAGGGNTEAFF. Here the CDR3 DNA reads TGTGCCACCACCCAACGGGCTGGGGGAGGGAACACTGAAGCTTTCTTT.

This rearrangement joins TRBV7-2 to TRBJ2-6; 9 bases map to TRBD2. V was clipped by 1 base and J by 0 bases; unmatched bases: 4. The CDR3 is made up of 18 amino acids. Germline CDR1 and CDR2: SGHTA and FQGNSA. The CDR3 protein is CASSLVSGGTSGANVLTF. The CDR3, as DNA: TGTGCCAGCAGCTTAGTTAGCGGGGGTACCTCTGGGGCCAACGTCCTGACTTTC. The variable domain in full, with the rest retrieved from reference TRBV7-2 and TRBJ2-6, is GAGVSQSPSNKVTEKGKDVELRCDPISGHTALYWYRQSLGQGLEFLIYFQGNSAPDKSGLPSDRFSAERTGGSVSTLTIQRTQQEDSAVYLCASSLVSGGTSGANVLTFGAGSRLTVL.

Here the CDR3 DNA reads TGTGCCACCAGCGGTTTCAAGGAGCCCCAGCATTTT. It encodes CATSGFKEPQHF. The gene calls are TRBV15 and TRBJ1-5; no clear D gene. Germline lookup yields CDR1 LNHNV and CDR2 YYDKDF (reference sequence). The CDR3 loop spans 12 amino acids. Trimming took 5 bases from V and 8 from J, leaving 10 bases between them.

The chain uses TRBV7-2 and TRBJ2-2; 9 nucleotides align to TRBD2. The CDR3 has 16 residues. Germline CDR1 and CDR2: SGHTA and FQGNSA. V lost 0 bases to trimming and J lost 7 bases; unmatched junction nucleotides: 6. CDR3 amino acids: CASSLASGSAGGELFF. The CDR3, as DNA: TGTGCCAGCAGCTTAGCTAGCGGGAGTGCGGGCGGGGAGCTGTTTTTT.

This clone was seen only a few times. The rearrangement links TRBV5-4 to TRBJ2-2, with 11 bases that match TRBD2. Germline values: CDR1 SGHNT, CDR2 YYREEE (reference sequence). With V trimmed by 4 bases and J by 5 bases, 4 bases remained unmatched. The CDR3 loop spans 15 amino acids. CDR3 in amino acids: CASSRPSGGTGELFF. The CDR3 DNA follows: TGTGCCAGCAGCAGGCCTAGCGGGGGGACCGGGGAGCTGTTTTTT.

As concerns this clone: This sample includes further DNA sequences coding for the same CDR3. V usage is TRBV14 and J usage is TRBJ2-2; 9 bases are shared with TRBD1. J gave up 5 bases and V 4 bases, and 5 bases lay outside the gene matches. This CDR3 is built from 15 residues. CDR1 SGHDN and CDR2 FVKESK come from the germline V gene. Here the CDR3 reads CASSPTGGGTGELFF. In nucleotides, the CDR3 is TGTGCCAGCAGCCCCACAGGGGGCGGGACCGGGGAGCTGTTTTTT.

The genes are TRBV2 and TRBJ2-7; perhaps TRBD1 as D (7 bases). The CDR3 is made up of 13 amino acids. V was pared by 8 bases and J by 3 bases, with 14 bases between. CDR1 SNHLY and CDR2 FYNNEI come from the germline V gene. This CDR3 reads CASGGQGGYEQYF. The CDR3 DNA reads TGTGCCAGCGGGGGGCAGGGGGGCTACGAGCAGTACTTC.

V and J are TRBV7-9 and TRBJ1-1; 7 positions agree with TRBD1. V dropped 2 bases and J dropped 4; count of bases not matched to a gene: 13. CDR1 is SEHNR and CDR2 is FQNEAQ in the germline V gene (reference sequence). The CDR3 has 17 residues. The CDR3 bases are TGTGCCAGCAGCTTAAGCTCGAACAGGGGTTATCGCACTGAAGCTTTCTTT. Encoded protein: CASSLSSNRGYRTEAFF.

V gene TRBV11-2 combines with J gene TRBJ2-3; D possibly corresponds to TRBD2 (5 bases). Between the trimmed V and J ends, which lost 3 bases and 5 bases, there was a span of 9 bases. The germline V gene has CDR1 SGHAT and CDR2 FQNNGV. CDR3 size: 13 residues. CDR3 in DNA: TGTGCCAGCAGCTTTTCAGGAGGAGATACGCAGTATTTT. Its translation is CASSFSGGDTQYF.

V usage is TRBV18 and J usage is TRBJ1-1; a weak D match, TRBD1 (5 bases). Germline V gene data show CDR1 as KGHSH and CDR2 as LQKENI. V was trimmed by 4 bases and J by 4 bases, leaving 16 bases between them. The CDR3 loop spans 15 amino acids. The CDR3 sequence: CASSREGSGGTEAFF. Written as DNA, the CDR3 is TGTGCCAGCTCACGGGAAGGGTCTGGGGGCACTGAAGCTTTCTTT.

The V gene is TRBV7-9, the J gene TRBJ1-3; D is perhaps TRBD1 (6 bases). The V end lost 6 bases, the J end lost 7 bases, and 16 bases lay between the germline ends. Germline V CDR1 and CDR2: SEHNR, FQNEAQ (reference sequence). CDR3 size: 14 residues. CDR3 sequence: CASRSRTEFNTIYF. CDR3 nucleotide sequence: TGTGCCAGCAGGTCTCGGACAGAGTTTAACACCATATATTTT.

The chain recombines TRBV27 with TRBJ1-2, with TRBD1 matching over 10 bases. Germline CDR1 is MNHEY and CDR2 is SMNVEV (reference sequence). This CDR3 is built from 17 residues. The V and J ends lost 2 bases and 7 bases, in that order; junction bases with no gene match: 13. The CDR3 DNA is TGTGCCAGCAGTTTAAGGTCTAGGGACAGGGGATTGAGTGGCTACACCTTC. Residues: CASSLRSRDRGLSGYTF.

The chain carries TRBV13 and TRBJ2-3; 12 nucleotides match TRBD1. The CDR3 contains 20 residues. Germline CDR1 PRHDT, CDR2 FYEKMQ (reference sequence). The junction had 13 bases not matched to a gene; V was cut back by 1 base and J by 2 bases. The DNA of the CDR3 is TGTGCCAGCAGCTTAGCGCGGCGGGACAGGGGGCGATCTATCACAGATACGCAGTATTTT. Translating it yields CASSLARRDRGRSITDTQYF.

V usage is TRBV19 and J usage is TRBJ1-4; the D is unclear. This CDR3 is 11 amino acids long. V shed 7 bases and J shed 2 bases, with 2 bases lying between them. Germline CDR1 LNHDA, CDR2 SQIVND (reference sequence). Here the CDR3 DNA reads TGTGCCAGTAAGACTAATGAAAAACTGTTTTTT. Translated, it gives CASKTNEKLFF.

The chain has TRBV6-6 and TRBJ1-4; 10 bases line up with TRBD1. The CDR3 is 15 residues long. Trimming at V came to 4 bases and at J to 7 bases, leaving 6 bases not matched to a gene. CDR1 is MNHNY and CDR2 is SVGAGI in the germline V gene (reference sequence). The CDR3 spells CASSSGQGLREKLFF. CDR3 sequence (DNA): TGTGCCAGCAGTTCGGGACAGGGGCTTCGTGAAAAACTGTTTTTT.

This clone was detected only a few times. This chain connects TRBV19 to TRBJ1-1; 7 bases agree with TRBD1. This CDR3 contains 15 residues. Trimming took 5 bases from V and 5 from J; bases not matched to a gene: 11. Germline V gene data show CDR1 as LNHDA and CDR2 as SQIVND (reference sequence). The CDR3 loop is CASSGEGGAWTEAFF. The DNA for the CDR3 is TGTGCCAGTAGTGGGGAAGGGGGCGCTTGGACTGAAGCTTTCTTT.

The chain links TRBV5-6 to TRBJ2-1; 8 bases align to TRBD2. With V trimmed by 1 base and J by 2 bases, 5 bases remained unmatched. The germline V gene has CDR1 SGHDT and CDR2 YYEEEE. The CDR3 contains 16 residues. The CDR3: CASSLYAGGAYNEQFF. DNA of the CDR3: TGTGCCAGCAGCTTGTATGCGGGGGGCGCCTACAATGAGCAGTTCTTC.

The chain joins TRBV4-1 to TRBJ2-3; no reliable D call. The V and J ends lost 0 bases and 1 base respectively, with 8 bases between them. This CDR3 is 15 amino acids long. The germline gives CDR1 MGHRA, CDR2 YSYEKL. This chain's CDR3 is CASSQDDRGTDTQYF. In DNA form, the CDR3 reads TGCGCCAGCAGCCAAGATGATCGGGGCACAGATACGCAGTATTTT.

V gene TRBV2 combines with J gene TRBJ2-3, with D maybe TRBD1 (7 bases). Trimming stripped 7 bases from V and 2 bases from J, with 13 bases between. CDR3 size: 14 residues. Germline V gene sequence: CDR1 SNHLY, CDR2 FYNNEI. This CDR3 reads CASTGGTATDTQYF. The CDR3 region has the DNA TGTGCCAGCACTGGAGGGACAGCCACAGATACGCAGTATTTT.

J is TRBJ1-4 and V is TRBV19; 7 bases match TRBD1. The CDR3 length is 14 residues. The J segment lost 5 bases and the V segment lost 4 bases, leaving 4 bases of the junction unmatched. Per germline, CDR1 LNHDA and CDR2 SQIVND (reference sequence). The CDR3 nucleotides read TGTGCCAGTAGTAAGGGCAGGGGGAATGAAAAACTGTTTTTT. Encoded protein: CASSKGRGNEKLFF.

This clone was seen a single time. A read error may account for a junction end that differs from germline. This chain uses TRBV10-3 with TRBJ2-5; D is undetermined. Germline loops: CDR1 ENHRY, CDR2 SYGVKD. The CDR3 contains 15 residues. The CDR3 DNA reads TGTGCCGTCAGTGGGGAAGTGGGTCTCCAAGAGACCCAGTACTTC. It specifies CAVSGEVGLQETQYF.

The chain combines TRBV19 with TRBJ1-1, with TRBD1 matching over 7 bases. The CDR3 runs to 12 residues. V was pared by 5 bases and J by 12 bases, with 9 bases of the junction left unmatched. The V gene's germline CDR1 is LNHDA and CDR2 SQIVND (reference sequence). The CDR3: CASSYEGATSFF. The CDR3 coding sequence is TGTGCCAGTAGTTATGAGGGGGCGACGTCTTTCTTT.

The chain carries TRBV6-6 and TRBJ2-7; 10 nucleotides match TRBD1. Germline V gives CDR1 MNHNY, CDR2 SVGAGI (reference sequence). V was pared by 6 bases and J by 3 bases, with 5 bases of the junction left unmatched. The CDR3 is 14 amino acids. CDR3 coding DNA: TGTGCCAGCAGACCGGGACAGGGGAACTACGAGCAGTACTTC. Protein product: CASRPGQGNYEQYF.